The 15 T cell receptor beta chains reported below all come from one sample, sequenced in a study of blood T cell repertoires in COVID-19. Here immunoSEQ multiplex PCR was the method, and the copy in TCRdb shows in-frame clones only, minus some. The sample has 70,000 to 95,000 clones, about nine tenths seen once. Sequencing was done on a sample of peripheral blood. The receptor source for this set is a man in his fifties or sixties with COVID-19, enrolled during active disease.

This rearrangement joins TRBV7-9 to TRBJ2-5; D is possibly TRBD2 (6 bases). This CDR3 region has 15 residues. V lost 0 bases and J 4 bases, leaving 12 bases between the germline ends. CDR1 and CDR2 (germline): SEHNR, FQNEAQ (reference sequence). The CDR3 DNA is TGTGCCAGCAGCTTAGCTACCGGAGGGCCAGAGACCCAGTACTTC. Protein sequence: CASSLATGGPETQYF.

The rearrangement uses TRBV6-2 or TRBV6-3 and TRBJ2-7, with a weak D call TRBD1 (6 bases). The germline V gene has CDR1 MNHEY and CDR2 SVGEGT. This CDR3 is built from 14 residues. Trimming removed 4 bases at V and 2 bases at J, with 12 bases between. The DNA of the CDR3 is TGTGCCAGCAGTTCTGGGAACAGGGCCTACGAGCAGTACGTC. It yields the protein CASSSGNRAYEQYV.

CDR3 nucleotide sequence: TGTGCCAGTAGTCCCTCCCGGCGGGATACGCAGTATTTT. Its protein is CASSPSRRDTQYF. This chain uses TRBV19 with TRBJ2-3; D ambiguous. Per germline, CDR1 LNHDA and CDR2 SQIVND (reference sequence). Between the trimmed V and J ends, which lost 5 bases and 6 bases, there was a span of 12 bases. The CDR3 totals 13 residues.

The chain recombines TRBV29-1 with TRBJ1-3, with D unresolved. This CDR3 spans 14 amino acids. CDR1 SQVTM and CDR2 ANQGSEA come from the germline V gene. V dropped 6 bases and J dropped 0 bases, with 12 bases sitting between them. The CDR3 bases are TGCAGCGTGATGGGCGGGAGCTCTGGAAACACCATATATTTT. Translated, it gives CSVMGGSSGNTIYF.

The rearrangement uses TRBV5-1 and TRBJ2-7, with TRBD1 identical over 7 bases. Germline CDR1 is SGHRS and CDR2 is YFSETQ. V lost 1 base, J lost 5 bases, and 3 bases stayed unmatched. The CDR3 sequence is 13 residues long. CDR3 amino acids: CASSLPQGDEQYF. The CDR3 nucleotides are TGCGCCAGCAGCTTGCCCCAGGGGGACGAGCAGTACTTC. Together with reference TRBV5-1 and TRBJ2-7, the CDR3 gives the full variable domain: KAGVTQTPRYLIKTRGQQVTLSCSPISGHRSVSWYQQTPGQGLQFLFEYFSETQRNKGNFPGRFSGRQFSNSRSEMNVSTLELGDSALYLCASSLPQGDEQYFGPGTRLTVT.

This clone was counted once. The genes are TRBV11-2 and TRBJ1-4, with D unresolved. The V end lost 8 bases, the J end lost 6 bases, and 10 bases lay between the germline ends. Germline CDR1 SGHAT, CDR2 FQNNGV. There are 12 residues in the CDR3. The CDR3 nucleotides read TGTGCCAGCTCCGGGGTGTATGAAAAACTGTTTTTT. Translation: CASSGVYEKLFF.

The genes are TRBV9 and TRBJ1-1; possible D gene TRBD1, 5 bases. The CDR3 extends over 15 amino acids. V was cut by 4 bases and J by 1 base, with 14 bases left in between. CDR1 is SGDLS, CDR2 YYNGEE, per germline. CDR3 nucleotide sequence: TGTGCCAGCAGCCCGCACGGTCAGGGGAACACTGAAGCTTTCTTT. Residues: CASSPHGQGNTEAFF.

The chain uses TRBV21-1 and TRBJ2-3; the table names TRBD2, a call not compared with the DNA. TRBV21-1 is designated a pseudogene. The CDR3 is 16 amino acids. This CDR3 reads CASSKGTSGRADTQYF. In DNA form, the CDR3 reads TGTGCCAGCAGCAAAGGGACTAGCGGGAGGGCCGATACGCAGTATTTT.

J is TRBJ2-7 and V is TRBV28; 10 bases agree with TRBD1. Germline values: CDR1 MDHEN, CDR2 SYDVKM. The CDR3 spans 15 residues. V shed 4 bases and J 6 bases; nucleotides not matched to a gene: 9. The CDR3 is CASSSPGQGTGEQYV. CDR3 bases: TGTGCCAGCAGTTCACCGGGACAGGGGACGGGCGAGCAGTACGTC.

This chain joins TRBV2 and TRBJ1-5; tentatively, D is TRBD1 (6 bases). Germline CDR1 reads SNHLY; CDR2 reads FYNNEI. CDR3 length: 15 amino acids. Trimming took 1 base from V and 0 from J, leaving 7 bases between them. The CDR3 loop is CASSEGQVSNQPQHF. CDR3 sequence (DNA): TGTGCCAGCAGTGAAGGACAGGTTAGCAATCAGCCCCAGCATTTT.

In DNA, the CDR3 is TGTGCCACCAGTGCCCTGTTACCGGAGAATGAAGCTTTCTTT. It is translated as CATSALLPENEAFF. The J gene is TRBJ1-1, the V gene TRBV24-1; no firm D call. This CDR3 has 14 amino acids. Trimming stripped 5 bases from V and 7 bases from J, with 16 bases between. Germline V CDR1 and CDR2: KGHDR, SFDVKD.

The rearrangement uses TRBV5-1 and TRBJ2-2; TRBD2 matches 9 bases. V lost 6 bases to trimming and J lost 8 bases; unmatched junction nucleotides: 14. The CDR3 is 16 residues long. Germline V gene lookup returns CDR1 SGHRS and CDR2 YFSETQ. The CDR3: CASKVAGLAQGGELFF. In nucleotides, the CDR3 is TGCGCCAGCAAGGTCGCGGGACTAGCCCAGGGAGGGGAGCTGTTTTTT.

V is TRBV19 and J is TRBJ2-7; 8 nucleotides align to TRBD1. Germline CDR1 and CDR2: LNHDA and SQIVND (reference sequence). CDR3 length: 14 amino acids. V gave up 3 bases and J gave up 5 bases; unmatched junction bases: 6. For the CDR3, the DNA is TGTGCCAGTAGTATTTCAGGGGGCAGGCACGAGCAGTACTTC. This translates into CASSISGGRHEQYF.

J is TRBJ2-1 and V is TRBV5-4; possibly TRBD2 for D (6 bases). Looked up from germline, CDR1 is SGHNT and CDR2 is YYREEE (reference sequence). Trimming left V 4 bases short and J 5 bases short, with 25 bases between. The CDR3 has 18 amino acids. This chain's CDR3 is CASSRPPLAHIENNEQFF. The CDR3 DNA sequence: TGTGCCAGCAGCCGCCCCCCCCTAGCGCATATCGAAAACAATGAGCAGTTCTTC.

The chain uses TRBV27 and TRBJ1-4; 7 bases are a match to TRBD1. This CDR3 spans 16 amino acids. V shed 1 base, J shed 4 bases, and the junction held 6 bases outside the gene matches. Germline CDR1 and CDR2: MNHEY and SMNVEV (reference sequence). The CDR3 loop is CASSLLTGAVNEKLFF. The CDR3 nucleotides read TGTGCCAGCAGTTTATTAACAGGGGCTGTTAATGAAAAACTGTTTTTT.